This T cell receptor (beta chain) came from a study of T-cell reconstitution after alpha-beta-depleted transplantation in children. Study results and limitations: Surviving recipient T cells and thymic progenitors accounted for the high day-60 TCRbeta diversity observed in some patients. One year after transplant, T-cell counts and diversity came mostly from newly produced T cells. Reportedly, only several hundred clones from non-depleted graft cells drove alpha-beta T-cell counts at about two months.

CDR1 DFQATT and CDR2 SNEGSKA come from the germline V gene (reference sequence). V gave up 1 base and J gave up 9 bases, with 6 bases separating them. The CDR3 loop spans 11 amino acids. This clonotype was seen many times. The target antigen is unknown. Unique molecular identifiers tagged the TCRbeta library. TCRdb re-called the PCR reads through MiXCR, storing one row per CDR3 protein. The sample records 190,000 or so distinct CDR3 sequences, about 6% being singletons. The V and J genes are TRBV20-1 and TRBJ2-2; D not resolved. The sequenced sample was PBMCs, obtained before TCRalphabeta/CD19-depleted stem cell transplant. This clonotype originated in a girl under three years old with combined immunodeficiency, due to receive a stem cell transplant. DNA of the CDR3: TGCAGTGCTAGAGTGGGAAGGGAGCTGTTTTTT. This codes for CSARVGRELFF.